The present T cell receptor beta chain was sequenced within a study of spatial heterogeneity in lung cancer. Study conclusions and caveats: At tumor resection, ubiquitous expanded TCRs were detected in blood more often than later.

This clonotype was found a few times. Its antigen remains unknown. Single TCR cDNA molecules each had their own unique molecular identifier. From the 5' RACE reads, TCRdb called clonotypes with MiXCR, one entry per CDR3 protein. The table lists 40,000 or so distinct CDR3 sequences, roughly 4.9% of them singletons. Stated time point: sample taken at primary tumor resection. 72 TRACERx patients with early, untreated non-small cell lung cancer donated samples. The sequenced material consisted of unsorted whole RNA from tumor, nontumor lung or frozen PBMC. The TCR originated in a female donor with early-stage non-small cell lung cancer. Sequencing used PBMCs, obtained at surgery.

For the CDR3, the DNA is TGCGCCAGCAGTCGTCAACCGACAGGGGACACTGAAGCTTTCTTT. Protein sequence: CASSRQPTGDTEAFF. V gene TRBV5-1 combines with J gene TRBJ1-1, with 8 bases aligning to TRBD1. Unmatched junction bases numbered 9, after V lost 5 bases and J lost 3 bases. Germline CDR1 SGHRS, CDR2 YFSETQ. The CDR3 has 15 amino acids.